The clone carrying this TCR beta chain has only a few counts. The CDR3 runs to 17 residues. V was trimmed by 6 bases and J by 0 bases, leaving 21 bases between them. The germline CDR1 and CDR2 sequences are MNHNS and SASEGT. This specimen comes from a study of T cells in Graves' hyperthyroidism and ophthalmopathy. TCR beta CDR3 regions were amplified from RNA. RT-PCR in the first round (using the HTBI primer set) targeted the TCR CDR3. TCRdb processed the multiplex PCR reads anew with MiXCR; each CDR3 protein has one entry. Among about 210,000 distinct CDR3 sequences listed, roughly a sixth were seen once.

The chain links TRBV6-1 to TRBJ2-7, with D possibly being TRBD2 (6 bases). Material: blood. The origin of this receptor is a man aged 50 to 59 with Graves' hyperthyroidism. As DNA, the CDR3 is TGTGCCAGCAGGCCTAACTTACTTGGGGGGAGCTCCTACGAGCAGTACTTC. Encoded protein: CASRPNLLGGSSYEQYF.